A selection of T cell receptor beta chains follows, all from one sample in a study of blood T cell repertoires in COVID-19. Some clones are missing from TCRdb's copy, which holds only in-frame ones; the method was immunoSEQ multiplex PCR. The repertoire has 210,000 or so clones, under 85% of them found once; the top ten carry about 8.3%. Sample: peripheral blood. The receptors stem from an elderly woman with COVID-19, enrolled during active disease. The CDR3 runs from the conserved cysteine through the conserved F or W. The D gene is left open where the match is weak. A clone size is listed for some rows: how often the clone was seen (once, few, many), or a class if it is expanded.

CDR3	DNA	length	J	size	V	D
CASSIGPNGQETQYF	TGTGCCAGTAGTATAGGTCCTAATGGCCAAGAGACCCAGTACTTC	15	TRBJ2-5	-	TRBV19	-
CASSLQSSGTGNLQYF	TGTGCTAGCAGCTTACAATCCTCGGGGACAGGGAATTTACAGTACTTC	16	TRBJ2-5	once	TRBV7-7	TRBD1
CASSPGTFSYEQYF	TGTGCCAGCAGTCCCGGGACTTTCTCCTACGAGCAGTACTTC	14	TRBJ2-7	many	TRBV27	-
CASSLDSGAGADTQYF	TGCGCCAGCAGCTTGGACAGCGGGGCTGGAGCCGATACGCAGTATTTT	16	TRBJ2-3	-	TRBV5-1	TRBD2
CASSPDGPGELFF	TGTGCCAGCAGCCCGGATGGGCCCGGGGAGCTGTTTTTT	13	TRBJ2-2	-	TRBV7-9	-
CASSQGAHGYTF	TGTGCCAGCAGCCAGGGGGCGCATGGCTACACCTTC	12	TRBJ1-2	-	TRBV6-5	TRBD1
CASSLLGTSTDTQYF	TGTGCCAGCAGCCTGCTTGGGACTAGCACAGATACGCAGTATTTT	15	TRBJ2-3	-	TRBV2	-
CATTYRDTYEQYF	TGTGCCACCACATACAGGGACACCTACGAGCAGTACTTC	13	TRBJ2-7	-	TRBV2	-
CASSLNPGEETQYF	TGCGCCAGCAGCTTGAACCCGGGAGAGGAGACCCAGTACTTC	14	TRBJ2-5	-	TRBV5-1	-
CASSERWASGNTIYF	TGTGCCAGCAGTGAAAGGTGGGCCTCTGGAAACACCATATATTTT	15	TRBJ1-3	-	TRBV6-1	-
CASRPTQEGGYTF	TGTGCCAGCAGACCAACTCAGGAGGGGGGCTACACCTTC	13	TRBJ1-2	once	TRBV28	-
CASSPLGGAGNGGYTF	TGTGCCAGCAGCCCATTAGGGGGGGCAGGGAACGGTGGCTACACCTTC	16	TRBJ1-2	-	TRBV7-9	-
CASSLWSQGAPTNTIYF	TGCGCCAGCAGCTTGTGGTCACAGGGCGCACCTACAAACACCATATATTTT	17	TRBJ1-3	-	TRBV5-1	-
CASSYQGSGEETQYF	TGTGCCAGCAGCTACCAGGGTAGCGGAGAAGAGACCCAGTACTTC	15	TRBJ2-5	-	TRBV7-8	-
CASSLGTGGQFF	TGTGCCAGCAGCCTCGGGACAGGGGGGCAGTTCTTC	12	TRBJ2-1	once	TRBV3-1/TRBV3-2	TRBD1
CASSLLWTGGTEAFF	TGTGCCAGCAGTCTCCTCTGGACAGGGGGCACTGAAGCTTTCTTT	15	TRBJ1-1	-	TRBV27	TRBD1
CASIRGGRTYNEQFF	TGTGCCAGCATTCGCGGGGGACGGACCTACAATGAGCAGTTCTTC	15	TRBJ2-1	-	TRBV28	TRBD2
CASSLAGIREAFF	TGTGCCAGCAGCTTGGCAGGGATTAGGGAAGCTTTCTTT	13	TRBJ1-1	-	TRBV5-5	-
CASRKQGVVGYGYTF	TGTGCCAGCAGGAAACAGGGGGTGGTTGGCTATGGCTACACCTTC	15	TRBJ1-2	once	TRBV28	TRBD1
CASSEGGHIDEQFF	TGTGCCAGCAGTGAAGGGGGACATATTGATGAGCAGTTCTTC	14	TRBJ2-1	-	TRBV2	-
CASSPPRSGANVLTF	TGCGCCAGCAGTCCTCCCCGCTCTGGGGCCAACGTCCTGACTTTC	15	TRBJ2-6	-	TRBV5-1	-
CASSLQGFRAGELFF	TGTGCCAGCAGCTTACAGGGATTCAGGGCCGGGGAGCTGTTTTTT	15	TRBJ2-2	once	TRBV7-9	-
CASSAEGVTQPQHF	TGTGCCAGCAGTGCCGAGGGGGTCACTCAGCCCCAGCATTTT	14	TRBJ1-5	-	TRBV2	-
CASSRGEGVGYTF	TGTGCCAGTAGCAGAGGGGAGGGAGTCGGCTACACCTTC	13	TRBJ1-2	-	TRBV19	-
CASSAPDSRYSYLSYEQYF	TGTGCCAGCAGTGCTCCCGACAGCCGTTACTCATACCTCTCCTACGAGCAGTACTTC	19	TRBJ2-7	few	TRBV2	-
CASSLRGNGELFF	TGTGCCAGCAGCTTACGGGGGAACGGGGAGCTGTTTTTT	13	TRBJ2-2	once	TRBV5-4	-
CASSLGQENQPQHF	TGTGCCAGCAGCTTGGGACAGGAAAATCAGCCCCAGCATTTT	14	TRBJ1-5	-	TRBV6-5	TRBD1
CASGPSYEQYF	TGCGCCAGCGGCCCGTCCTACGAGCAGTACTTC	11	TRBJ2-7	few	TRBV10-2	-
CASSDRGLGYTF	TGTGCCAGCAGCGACAGGGGGCTCGGCTACACCTTC	12	TRBJ1-2	few	TRBV12-3/TRBV12-4	TRBD1
CASSLAGAQRETQYF	TGTGCCAGCAGTTTAGCAGGGGCCCAGAGGGAGACCCAGTACTTC	15	TRBJ2-5	-	TRBV28	-
CASRETTGTGQFF	TGTGCCAGCAGGGAGACTACCGGGACAGGGCAGTTCTTC	13	TRBJ2-1	-	TRBV12-3/TRBV12-4	TRBD1
CASSLFASGREQFF	TGTGCCAGCAGCCTTTTCGCGTCGGGGAGGGAGCAGTTCTTC	14	TRBJ2-1	-	TRBV5-5	-
CASSPVVGEQFF	TGTGCCAGCTCACCCGTTGTCGGTGAGCAGTTCTTC	12	TRBJ2-1	-	TRBV18	-
CASSQGGLVSGRHEQFF	TGTGCCAGCAGCCAAGGGGGCCTCGTGAGCGGGAGGCATGAGCAGTTCTTC	17	TRBJ2-1	-	TRBV3-1/TRBV3-2	TRBD2
CAARGGPLQETQYF	TGTGCCGCCCGCGGAGGACCGTTACAAGAGACCCAGTACTTC	14	TRBJ2-5	-	TRBV10-3	-
CASSLTDLRNTIYF	TGTGCCAGCAGCCTGACAGACCTTCGAAACACCATATATTTT	14	TRBJ1-3	-	TRBV3-1/TRBV3-2	-
CASSLRTGVPEAFF	TGTGCCAGCAGCTTAAGAACAGGGGTCCCAGAAGCTTTCTTT	14	TRBJ1-1	-	TRBV11-2	TRBD1
CASSSGQWGSGANVLTF	TGTGCCAGCAGCTCCGGACAGTGGGGCTCTGGGGCCAACGTCCTGACTTTC	17	TRBJ2-6	-	TRBV5-4	-
CASSPGDRGYGYTF	TGTGCCAGCAGCCCAGGGGACAGGGGTTATGGCTACACCTTC	14	TRBJ1-2	-	TRBV13	TRBD1
CASTRGGSYEQYF	TGTGCCTCGACGCGCGGGGGCTCCTACGAGCAGTACTTC	13	TRBJ2-7	-	TRBV6-5	TRBD2
CASSYGRGTTGELFF	TGTGCCAGCAGCTACGGACGGGGGACTACCGGGGAGCTGTTTTTT	15	TRBJ2-2	-	TRBV3-1/TRBV3-2	-
CASSHWSDEQFF	TGTGCCAGCAGCCACTGGTCGGATGAGCAGTTCTTC	12	TRBJ2-1	-	TRBV3-1/TRBV3-2	-
CASSLGHQNTEAFF	TGTGCCAGTAGCCTGGGACACCAGAACACTGAAGCTTTCTTT	14	TRBJ1-1	-	TRBV19	-
CASTRTSGGTGELFF	TGTGCTAGCACCCGGACTAGCGGGGGGACCGGGGAGCTGTTTTTT	15	TRBJ2-2	few	TRBV7-7	TRBD2
CSVERLLSTDTQYF	TGCAGCGTTGAGAGACTCCTTAGCACAGATACGCAGTATTTT	14	TRBJ2-3	-	TRBV29-1	-